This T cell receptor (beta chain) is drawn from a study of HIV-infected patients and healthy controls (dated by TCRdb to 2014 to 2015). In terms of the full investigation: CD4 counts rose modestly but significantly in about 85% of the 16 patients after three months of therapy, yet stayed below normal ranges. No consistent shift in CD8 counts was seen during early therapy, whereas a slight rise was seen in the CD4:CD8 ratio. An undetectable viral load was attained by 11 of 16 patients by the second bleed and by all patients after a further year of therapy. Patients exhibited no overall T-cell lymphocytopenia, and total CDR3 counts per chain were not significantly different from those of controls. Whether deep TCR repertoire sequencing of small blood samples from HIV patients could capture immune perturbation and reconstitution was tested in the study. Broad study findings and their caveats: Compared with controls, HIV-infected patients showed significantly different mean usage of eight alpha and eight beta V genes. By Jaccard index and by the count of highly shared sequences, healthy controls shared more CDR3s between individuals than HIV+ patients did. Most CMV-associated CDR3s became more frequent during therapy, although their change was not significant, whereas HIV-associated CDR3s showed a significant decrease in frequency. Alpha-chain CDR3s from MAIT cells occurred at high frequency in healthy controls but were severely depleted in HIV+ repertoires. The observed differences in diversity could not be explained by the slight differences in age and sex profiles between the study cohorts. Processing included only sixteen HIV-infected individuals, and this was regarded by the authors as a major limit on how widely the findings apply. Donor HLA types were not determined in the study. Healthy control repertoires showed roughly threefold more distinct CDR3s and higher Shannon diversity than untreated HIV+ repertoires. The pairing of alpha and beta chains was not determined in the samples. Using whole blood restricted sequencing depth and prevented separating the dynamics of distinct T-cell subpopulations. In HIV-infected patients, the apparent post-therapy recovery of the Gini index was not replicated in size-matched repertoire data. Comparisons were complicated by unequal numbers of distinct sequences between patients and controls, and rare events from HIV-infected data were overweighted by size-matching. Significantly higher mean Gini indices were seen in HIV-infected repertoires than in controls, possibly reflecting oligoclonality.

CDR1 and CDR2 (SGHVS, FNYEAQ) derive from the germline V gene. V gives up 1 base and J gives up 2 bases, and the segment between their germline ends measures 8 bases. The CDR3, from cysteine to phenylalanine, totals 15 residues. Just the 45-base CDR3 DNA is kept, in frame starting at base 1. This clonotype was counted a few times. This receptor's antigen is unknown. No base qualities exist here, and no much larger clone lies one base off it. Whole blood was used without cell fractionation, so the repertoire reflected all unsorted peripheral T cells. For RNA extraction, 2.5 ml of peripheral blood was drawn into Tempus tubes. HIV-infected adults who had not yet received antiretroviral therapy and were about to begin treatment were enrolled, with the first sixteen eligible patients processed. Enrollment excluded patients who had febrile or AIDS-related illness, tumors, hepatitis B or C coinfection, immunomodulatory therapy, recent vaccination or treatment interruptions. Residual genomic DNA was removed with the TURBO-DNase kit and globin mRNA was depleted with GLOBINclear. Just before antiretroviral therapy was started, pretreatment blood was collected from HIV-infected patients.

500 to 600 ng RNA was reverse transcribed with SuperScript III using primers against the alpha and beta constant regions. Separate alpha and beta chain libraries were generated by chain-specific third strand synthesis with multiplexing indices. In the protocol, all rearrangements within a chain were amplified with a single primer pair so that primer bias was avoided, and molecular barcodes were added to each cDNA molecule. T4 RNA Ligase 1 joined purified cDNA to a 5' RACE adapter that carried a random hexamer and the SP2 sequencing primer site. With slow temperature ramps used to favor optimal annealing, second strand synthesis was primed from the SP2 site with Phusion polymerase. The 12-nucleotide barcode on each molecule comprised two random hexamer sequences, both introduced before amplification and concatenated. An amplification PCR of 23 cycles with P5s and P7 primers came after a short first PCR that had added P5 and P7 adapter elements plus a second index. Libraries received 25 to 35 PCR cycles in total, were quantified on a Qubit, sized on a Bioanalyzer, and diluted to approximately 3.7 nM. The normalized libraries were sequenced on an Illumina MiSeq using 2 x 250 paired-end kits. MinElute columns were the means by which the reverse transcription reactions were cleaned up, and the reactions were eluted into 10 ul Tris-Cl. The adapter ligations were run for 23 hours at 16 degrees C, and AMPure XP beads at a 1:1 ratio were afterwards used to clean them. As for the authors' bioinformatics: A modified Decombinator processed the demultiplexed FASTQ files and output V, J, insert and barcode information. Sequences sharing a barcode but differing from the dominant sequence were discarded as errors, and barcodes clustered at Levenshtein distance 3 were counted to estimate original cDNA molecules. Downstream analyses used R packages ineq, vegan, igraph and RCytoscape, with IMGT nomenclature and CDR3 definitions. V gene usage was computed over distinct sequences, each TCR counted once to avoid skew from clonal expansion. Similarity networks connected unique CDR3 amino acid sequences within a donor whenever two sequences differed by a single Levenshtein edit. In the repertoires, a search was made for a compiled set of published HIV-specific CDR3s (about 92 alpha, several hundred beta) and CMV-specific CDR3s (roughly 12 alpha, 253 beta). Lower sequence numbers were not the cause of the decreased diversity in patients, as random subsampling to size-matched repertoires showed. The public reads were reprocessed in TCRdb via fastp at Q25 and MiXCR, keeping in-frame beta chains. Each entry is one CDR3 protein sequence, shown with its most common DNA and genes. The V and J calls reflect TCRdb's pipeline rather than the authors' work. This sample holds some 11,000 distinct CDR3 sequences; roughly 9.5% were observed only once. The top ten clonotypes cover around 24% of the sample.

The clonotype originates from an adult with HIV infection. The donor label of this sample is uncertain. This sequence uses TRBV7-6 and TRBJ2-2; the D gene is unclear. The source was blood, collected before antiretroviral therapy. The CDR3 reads CASSLGGFNTGELFF. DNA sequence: TGTGCCAGCAGCTTAGGTGGCTTTAACACCGGGGAGCTGTTTTTT.